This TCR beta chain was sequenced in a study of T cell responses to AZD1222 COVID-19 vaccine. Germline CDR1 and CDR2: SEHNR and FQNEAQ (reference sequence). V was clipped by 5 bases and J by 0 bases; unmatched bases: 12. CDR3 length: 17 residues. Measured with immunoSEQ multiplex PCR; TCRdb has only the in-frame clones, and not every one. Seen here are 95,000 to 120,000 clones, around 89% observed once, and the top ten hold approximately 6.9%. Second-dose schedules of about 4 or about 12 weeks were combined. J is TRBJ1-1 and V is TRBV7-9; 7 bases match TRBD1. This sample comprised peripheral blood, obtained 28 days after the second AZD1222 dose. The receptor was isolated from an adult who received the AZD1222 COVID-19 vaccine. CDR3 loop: CASSPSVTGDLNTEAFF. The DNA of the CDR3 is TGTGCCAGCAGCCCCAGCGTAACAGGGGACCTGAACACTGAAGCTTTCTTT. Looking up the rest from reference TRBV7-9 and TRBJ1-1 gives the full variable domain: DTGVSQNPRHKITKRGQNVTFRCDPISEHNRLYWYRQTLGQGPEFLTYFQNEAQLEKSRLLSDRFSAERPKGSFSTLEIQRTEQGDSAMYLCASSPSVTGDLNTEAFFGQGTRLTVV.